Following are 8 T cell receptor beta chains from one sample sequenced in a study of identifying expanded T cells in peripheral blood. Profiled with immunoSEQ multiplex PCR; TCRdb holds only in-frame clones, not every one. The top ten hold around 3% of the sample, which has some 75,000 clones, approximately 87% seen once. Source material: blood. The receptors shown here come from a person aged 18-70 years in good health.

V usage is TRBV7-8 and J usage is TRBJ2-7; the D gene is possibly TRBD1 (6 bases). The CDR3 runs to 15 residues. Germline CDR1 SGHVS, CDR2 FQNEAQ. Trimming removed 4 bases at V and 3 bases at J, with 16 bases between. CDR3 amino acids: CASSYRTRDIYEQYF. The CDR3 DNA reads TGTGCCAGCAGCTACAGAACCCGGGACATCTACGAGCAGTACTTC.

The chain is built from TRBV19 and TRBJ2-3, with D uncertain. The ends were cut back, 5 bases at V and 1 base at J, with 7 bases in the middle. Per germline, CDR1 LNHDA and CDR2 SQIVND (reference sequence). This CDR3 is 13 amino acids long. The CDR3 spells CASSSQGTDTQYF. The CDR3 nucleotides read TGTGCCAGTAGTTCCCAGGGCACAGATACGCAGTATTTT.

V gene TRBV13 combines with J gene TRBJ2-2; TRBD1 aligns across 9 bases. This CDR3 has 15 amino acids. V dropped 5 bases and J dropped 4; count of bases not matched to a gene: 5. Germline V gives CDR1 PRHDT, CDR2 FYEKMQ (reference sequence). The CDR3 spells CASSLDRGSTGELFF. The CDR3 bases are TGTGCCAGCAGCCTTGACAGGGGGTCCACCGGGGAGCTGTTTTTT.

The chain combines TRBV5-6 with TRBJ2-3; D gene unclear. The germline V gene has CDR1 SGHDT and CDR2 YYEEEE. Between the trimmed V and J ends, which lost 0 bases and 4 bases, there was a span of 3 bases. The length of the CDR3 is 12 residues. The CDR3 sequence: CASSLVPDTQYF. As DNA, the CDR3 is TGTGCCAGCAGCTTGGTCCCAGATACGCAGTATTTT. Filled out from reference TRBV5-6 and TRBJ2-3, the complete variable domain reads DAGVTQSPTHLIKTRGQQVTLRCSPKSGHDTVSWYQQALGQGPQFIFQYYEEEERQRGNFPDRFSGHQFPNYSSELNVNALLLGDSALYLCASSLVPDTQYFGPGTRLTVL.

The sample holds a few counts of this clone. The rearrangement joins TRBV29-1 to TRBJ2-1; D unclear. The V end was cut by 4 bases, the J end by 15 bases, with 16 bases between. The length of the CDR3 is 11 residues. Germline assignment: CDR1 SQVTM and CDR2 ANQGSEA. The CDR3 DNA reads as TGCAGCGTTGCCCCCGGTCCCCAGCGGTTCTTC. Translated, it gives CSVAPGPQRFF.

This chain's CDR3 is CASRRTGTSGSNEQFF. CDR3 nucleotides: TGTGCCAGCAGACGCACCGGGACTAGCGGAAGCAATGAGCAGTTCTTC. This chain joins TRBV28 and TRBJ2-1; 11 bases align to TRBD2. The CDR3 is 16 amino acids. V dropped 6 bases and J dropped 6; count of bases not matched to a gene: 10. Germline values: CDR1 MDHEN, CDR2 SYDVKM.

The chain links TRBV7-2 to TRBJ2-7; D unclear. V gave up 1 base and J gave up 2 bases, with 9 bases separating them. Germline V gene lookup returns CDR1 SGHTA and CDR2 FQGNSA. The CDR3 is 14 amino acids. In DNA form, the CDR3 reads TGTGCCAGCAGCTTAGTGGAAGGGACCTACGAGCAGTACTTC. Protein sequence: CASSLVEGTYEQYF.

The rearrangement links TRBV27 to TRBJ2-1; D possibly corresponds to TRBD2 (5 bases). The germline V gene encodes CDR1 MNHEY and CDR2 SMNVEV (reference sequence). This CDR3 is 13 amino acids long. Trimming removed 3 bases from V and 4 bases from J, with 7 bases in between. CDR3 sequence: CASSFRGYNEQFF. In DNA form, the CDR3 reads TGTGCCAGCAGTTTTAGAGGGTACAATGAGCAGTTCTTC.